The 14 T cell receptor beta chains presented below share a single source sample, sequenced in a study of Ad26.COV2.S vaccination and SARS-CoV-2 variants (dated by TCRdb to the early 2020s). Libraries were built with the immunoSEQ multiplex PCR assay. The table was pulled from immuneACCESS by TCRdb, which kept in-frame rearrangements only. Such tables lose some clones; where checked, under half of the loss comes from unresolved V genes, and the rest has no known cause. Counted in this sample were more than 150,000 clones; around 88% of them appeared once. The top ten clonotypes cover over 4.5% of the sample. In the paper's terms, the time point label means: individuals recovered from natural SARS-CoV-2 infection. This material consisted of peripheral blood, taken after recovery from COVID-19. All receptors derive from a human donor who had recovered from COVID-19.

The gene calls are TRBV6-5 and TRBJ1-1, with 7 bases matching TRBD1. The V segment lost 6 bases and the J segment 0 bases; nucleotides outside the gene matches: 4. Germline V gene data show CDR1 as MNHEY and CDR2 as SVGAGI. This CDR3 is 14 amino acids long. The CDR3 sequence is CASRPDRVNTEAFF. DNA of the CDR3: TGTGCCAGCAGGCCCGACAGGGTGAACACTGAAGCTTTCTTT.

The rearrangement links TRBV28 to TRBJ1-5, with 8 bases identical to TRBD1. CDR3 size: 15 residues. Trimming removed 7 bases from V and 3 bases from J; junction bases left unmatched: 8. Germline V gene data show CDR1 as MDHEN and CDR2 as SYDVKM. CDR3 coding DNA: TGTGCCAGCACCCAAGACAGGGGCTACAATCAGCCCCAGCATTTT. Its translation is CASTQDRGYNQPQHF.

The V gene is TRBV10-3, the J gene TRBJ2-1; D is tentatively TRBD1 or TRBD2 (6 bases each). The CDR3 sequence is 14 residues long. V was cut by 3 bases and J by 5 bases, with 11 bases left in between. Per germline, CDR1 ENHRY and CDR2 SYGVKD. The CDR3 sequence is CAISDGGLHNEQFF. The CDR3 DNA sequence: TGTGCCATCAGTGATGGGGGGCTCCACAATGAGCAGTTCTTC.

The chain couples TRBV5-1 to TRBJ2-7, with unresolved D. Trimming shortened V by 2 bases and J by 6 bases, and 6 bases separated the two germline ends. Looked up from germline, CDR1 is SGHRS and CDR2 is YFSETQ. The CDR3 spans 11 residues. The CDR3 spells CASSFRAEQYF. In DNA, the CDR3 is TGCGCCAGCAGCTTCCGGGCCGAGCAGTACTTC.

The chain is built from TRBV11-2 and TRBJ1-4, with D maybe TRBD1 (6 bases). There are 15 residues in the CDR3. Trimming took 5 bases from V and 3 from J, leaving 13 bases between them. Germline CDR1 and CDR2: SGHAT and FQNNGV. CDR3 coding DNA: TGTGCCAGCAGCCTTTGGGGGCGGTCTAATGAAAAACTGTTTTTT. It specifies CASSLWGRSNEKLFF.

This rearrangement joins TRBV7-7 to TRBJ2-7, with 10 positions matching TRBD2. The CDR3 is 13 amino acids. V trimming: 5 bases; J trimming: 6 bases; junction bases outside the gene matches: 4. Germline assignment: CDR1 SSHAT and CDR2 FNYEAQ (reference sequence). The CDR3 protein is CASSPSGSSEQYF. The CDR3 coding sequence is TGTGCCAGCAGCCCTAGCGGGAGCTCCGAGCAGTACTTC.

The V and J genes are TRBV19 and TRBJ1-5; D call uncertain. Deletions cut 2 bases from V and 11 bases from J, with 10 bases between. Germline CDR1 and CDR2: LNHDA and SQIVND (reference sequence). The CDR3 is 12 residues long. The CDR3: CASSIQARTQHF. CDR3 nucleotide sequence: TGTGCCAGTAGTATACAAGCAAGGACCCAGCATTTT. The whole variable domain, remainder taken from reference TRBV19 and TRBJ1-5, is DGGITQSPKYLFRKEGQNVTLSCEQNLNHDAMYWYRQDPGQGLRLIYYSQIVNDFQKGDIAEGYSVSREKKESFPLTVTSAQKNPTAFYLCASSIQARTQHFGDGTRLSIL.

V is TRBV12-2 and J is TRBJ1-6. TRBV12-2 is marked as a pseudogene. This CDR3 has 17 amino acids. The chain's CDR3 is CARNINRPSSYNSPLHF. CDR3 nucleotides: TGTGCAAGGAACATAAACCGTCCTAGCTCCTATAATTCACCCCTCCACTTT.

CDR3 sequence: CASSLSVGLAYEEQFF. The CDR3 nucleotides are TGCGCCAGCAGCCTTTCCGTGGGACTAGCTTATGAAGAGCAGTTCTTC. This sequence joins TRBV5-1 and TRBJ2-1, with 9 bases aligning to TRBD2. The CDR3 runs to 16 residues. After removal of 4 bases from V and 10 bases from J, the junction contained 15 bases not matched to a gene. The germline gives CDR1 SGHRS, CDR2 YFSETQ. The variable domain in full, completed from reference TRBV5-1 and TRBJ2-1, reads KAGVTQTPRYLIKTRGQQVTLSCSPISGHRSVSWYQQTPGQGLQFLFEYFSETQRNKGNFPGRFSGRQFSNSRSEMNVSTLELGDSALYLCASSLSVGLAYEEQFFGPGTRLTVL.

The V gene is TRBV5-4, the J gene TRBJ1-1; 7 positions agree with TRBD1. The junction had 19 bases not matched to a gene; V was cut back by 4 bases and J by 4 bases. This CDR3 has 18 amino acids. The germline CDR1 and CDR2 sequences are SGHNT and YYREEE (reference sequence). The DNA of the CDR3 is TGTGCCAGCAGCCTCTGGGGAACAGGGGTCCAAGGGATCACTGAAGCTTTCTTT. This translates into CASSLWGTGVQGITEAFF.

The chain joins TRBV25-1 to TRBJ1-3, with a possible D match to TRBD1 (6 bases). This CDR3 comprises 17 residues. Germline V gene sequence: CDR1 MGHDK, CDR2 SYGVNS. Trimming left V 0 bases short and J 4 bases short, with 16 bases between. The CDR3 spells CASSEYFPGGAGNTIYF. The CDR3 DNA follows: TGTGCCAGCAGTGAATATTTCCCTGGGGGGGCCGGAAACACCATATATTTT.

The chain is built from TRBV28 and TRBJ2-3; D may correspond to TRBD1 or TRBD2 (5 bases each). CDR1 and CDR2 from the germline V gene are MDHEN and SYDVKM. V gave up 11 bases and J gave up 5 bases, with 23 bases separating them. The CDR3 sequence is 15 residues long. This chain's CDR3 is CAVRPRDVRIDTQYF. The DNA of the CDR3 is TGTGCCGTCCGACCCAGGGACGTTCGGATAGATACGCAGTATTTT.

CDR3 protein: CASSLGTVYEQYF. The CDR3 bases are TGTGCCAGCAGCTTAGGTACCGTCTACGAGCAGTACTTC. The V and J genes are TRBV11-3 and TRBJ2-7; D unresolved. Germline V gene data show CDR1 as SGHNT and CDR2 as YENEEA. V dropped 1 base and J dropped 3 bases, with 7 bases sitting between them. CDR3 length: 13 amino acids.

The chain recombines TRBV4-1 with TRBJ2-5, with a tentative D call TRBD1 (6 bases). The CDR3 has 15 residues. V lost 0 bases, J lost 5 bases, and 13 bases lay in between. In germline, CDR1 is MGHRA, CDR2 YSYEKL. The CDR3 region is CASSQDPDRGETQYF. The CDR3 region has the DNA TGCGCCAGCAGCCAAGATCCGGACAGAGGGGAGACCCAGTACTTC.